Ten or more counts support the clone carrying this T cell receptor beta chain. The antigen is unknown. The data were obtained in a study of T cell responses to AZD1222 COVID-19 vaccine. The wider study: Second doses at about 4 or about 12 weeks were pooled. The study, taken as a whole, reports: Baseline seropositivity occurred in only a handful of AZD1222 recipients. Most donors were white British and more were female, and clonal diversity was possibly underestimated. Spike regions recognized by vaccine-associated CD4 TCRs spanned the protein, led by 160-218 and 743-854.

Germline CDR1 reads MDHEN; CDR2 reads SYDVKM. Trimming removed 5 bases at V and 0 bases at J, with 12 bases between. The CDR3 is made up of 15 amino acids. Sequenced by immunoSEQ multiplex PCR; TCRdb stores in-frame clones only, minus some. The sample lists some 110,000 clones, 82% occurring once. This TCR was sampled from an adult in good health. The chain employs TRBV28 and TRBJ2-3; weak D call: TRBD1 (5 bases). The input for sequencing was peripheral blood, taken on day 0 of AZD1222 vaccination. The CDR3 here is CASSRGDISTDTQYF. The CDR3 DNA is TGTGCCAGCAGTAGGGGCGATATTAGCACAGATACGCAGTATTTT. Full variable domain (rest looked up from reference TRBV28 and TRBJ2-3): DVKVTQSSRYLVKRTGEKVFLECVQDMDHENMFWYRQDPGLGLRLIYFSYDVKMKEKGDIPEGYSVSREKKERFSLILESASTNQTSMYLCASSRGDISTDTQYFGPGTRLTVL.